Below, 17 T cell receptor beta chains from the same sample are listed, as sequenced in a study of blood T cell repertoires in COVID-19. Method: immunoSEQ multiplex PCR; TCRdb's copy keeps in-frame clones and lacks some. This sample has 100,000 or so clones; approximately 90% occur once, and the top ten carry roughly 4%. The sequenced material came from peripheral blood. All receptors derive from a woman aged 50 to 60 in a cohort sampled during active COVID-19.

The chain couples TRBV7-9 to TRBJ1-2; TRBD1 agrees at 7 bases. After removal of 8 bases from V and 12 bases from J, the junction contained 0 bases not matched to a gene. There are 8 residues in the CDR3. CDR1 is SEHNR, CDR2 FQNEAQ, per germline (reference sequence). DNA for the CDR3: TGTGCCAGCGGACAGGACACCTTC. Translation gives CASGQDTF.

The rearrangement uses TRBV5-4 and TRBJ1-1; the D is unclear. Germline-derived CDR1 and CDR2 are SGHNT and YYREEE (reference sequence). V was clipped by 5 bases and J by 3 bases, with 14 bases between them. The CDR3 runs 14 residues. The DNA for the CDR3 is TGTGCCAGCAGTCGCGGGGTAACGGACACTGAAGCTTTCTTT. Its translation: CASSRGVTDTEAFF.

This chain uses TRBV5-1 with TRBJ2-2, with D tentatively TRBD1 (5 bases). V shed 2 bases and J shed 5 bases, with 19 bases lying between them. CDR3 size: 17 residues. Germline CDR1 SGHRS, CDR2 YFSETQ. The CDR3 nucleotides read TGCGCCAGCAGCTTTACCCCAGGGTATCTAGGGACCGGGGAGCTGTTTTTT. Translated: CASSFTPGYLGTGELFF.

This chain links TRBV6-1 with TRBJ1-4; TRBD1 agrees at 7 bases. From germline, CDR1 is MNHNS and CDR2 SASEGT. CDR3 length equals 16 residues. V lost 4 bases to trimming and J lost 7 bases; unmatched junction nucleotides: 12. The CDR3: CASSAHIRQGGEKLFF. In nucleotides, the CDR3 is TGTGCCAGCAGTGCCCACATTCGACAGGGAGGTGAAAAACTGTTTTTT.

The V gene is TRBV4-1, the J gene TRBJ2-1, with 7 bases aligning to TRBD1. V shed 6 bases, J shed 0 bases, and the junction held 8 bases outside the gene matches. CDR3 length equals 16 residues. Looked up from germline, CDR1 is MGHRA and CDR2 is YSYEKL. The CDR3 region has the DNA TGCGCCAGCAGATCCACAGGGGCGACCTCCTACAATGAGCAGTTCTTC. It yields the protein CASRSTGATSYNEQFF.

The chain's CDR3 is CASSLAGQGSNQPQHF. The CDR3 DNA follows: TGTGCCAGCAGCTTGGCCGGCCAGGGAAGCAATCAGCCCCAGCATTTT. The genes are TRBV5-8 and TRBJ1-5, with D possibly matching TRBD1 (5 bases). The germline V gene has CDR1 SGHTS and CDR2 YDEGEE. V was pared by 0 bases and J by 1 base, with 11 bases between. This CDR3 has 16 amino acids.

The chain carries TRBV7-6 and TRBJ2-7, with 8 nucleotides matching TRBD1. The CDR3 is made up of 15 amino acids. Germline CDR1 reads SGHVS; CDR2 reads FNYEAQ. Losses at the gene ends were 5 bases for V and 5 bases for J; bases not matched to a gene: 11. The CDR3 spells CASSVQGARLNEQYF. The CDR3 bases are TGTGCCAGCAGCGTGCAGGGGGCGCGATTGAACGAGCAGTACTTC. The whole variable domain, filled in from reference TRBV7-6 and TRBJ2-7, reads GAGVSQSPRYKVTKRGQDVALRCDPISGHVSLYWYRQALGQGPEFLTYFNYEAQQDKSGLPNDRFSAERPEGSISTLTIQRTEQRDSAMYRCASSVQGARLNEQYFGPGTRLTVT.

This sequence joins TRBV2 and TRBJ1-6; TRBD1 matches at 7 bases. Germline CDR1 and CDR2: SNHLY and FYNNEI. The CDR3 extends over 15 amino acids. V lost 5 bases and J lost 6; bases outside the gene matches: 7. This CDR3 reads CASSPGGRSNSPLHF. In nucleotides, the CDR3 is TGTGCCAGCAGTCCAGGGGGAAGGAGTAATTCACCCCTCCACTTT.

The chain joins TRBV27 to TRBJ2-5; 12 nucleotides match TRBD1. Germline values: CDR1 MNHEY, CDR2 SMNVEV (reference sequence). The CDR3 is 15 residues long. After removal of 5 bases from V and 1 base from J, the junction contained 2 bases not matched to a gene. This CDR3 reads CASSLGQGAQETQYF. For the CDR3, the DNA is TGTGCCAGCAGTCTGGGACAGGGGGCCCAAGAGACCCAGTACTTC.

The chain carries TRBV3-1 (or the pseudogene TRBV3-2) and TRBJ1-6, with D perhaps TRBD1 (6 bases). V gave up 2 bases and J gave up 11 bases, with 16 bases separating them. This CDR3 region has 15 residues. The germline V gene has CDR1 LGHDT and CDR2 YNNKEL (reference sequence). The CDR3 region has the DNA TGTGCCAGCAGCCAAACCCGGGACATCATGACACCCCTCCACTTT. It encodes CASSQTRDIMTPLHF.

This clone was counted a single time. The CDR3: CASSSAEAGATQYF. CDR3 coding DNA: TGCGCCAGCAGTTCCGCCGAGGCTGGAGCGACCCAGTACTTC. J is TRBJ2-5 and V is TRBV5-1, with no clear D. Per the germline V gene, CDR1 is SGHRS and CDR2 is YFSETQ. The CDR3 loop spans 14 amino acids. Trimming removed 5 bases at V and 7 bases at J, with 18 bases between.

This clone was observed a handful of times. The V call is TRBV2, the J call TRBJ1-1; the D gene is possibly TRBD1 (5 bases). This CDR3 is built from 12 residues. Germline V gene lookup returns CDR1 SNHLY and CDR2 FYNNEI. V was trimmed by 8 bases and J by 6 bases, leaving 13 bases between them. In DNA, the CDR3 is TGTGCCAGCGGGTTGGGGGGGGCTGAAGCTTTCTTT. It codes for CASGLGGAEAFF.

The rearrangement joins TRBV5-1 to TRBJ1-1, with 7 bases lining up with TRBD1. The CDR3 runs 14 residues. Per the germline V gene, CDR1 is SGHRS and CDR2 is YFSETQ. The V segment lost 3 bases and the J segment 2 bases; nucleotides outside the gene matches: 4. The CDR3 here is CASSSTGFNTEAFF. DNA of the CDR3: TGCGCCAGCAGCTCGACAGGGTTTAACACTGAAGCTTTCTTT. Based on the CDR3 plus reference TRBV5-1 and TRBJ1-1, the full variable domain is KAGVTQTPRYLIKTRGQQVTLSCSPISGHRSVSWYQQTPGQGLQFLFEYFSETQRNKGNFPGRFSGRQFSNSRSEMNVSTLELGDSALYLCASSSTGFNTEAFFGQGTRLTVV.

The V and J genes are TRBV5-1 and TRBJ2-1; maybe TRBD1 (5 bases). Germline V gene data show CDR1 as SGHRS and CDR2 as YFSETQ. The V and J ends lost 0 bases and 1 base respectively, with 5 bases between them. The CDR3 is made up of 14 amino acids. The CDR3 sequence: CASSLGQSYNEQFF. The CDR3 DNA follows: TGCGCCAGCAGCTTGGGACAGTCCTACAATGAGCAGTTCTTC. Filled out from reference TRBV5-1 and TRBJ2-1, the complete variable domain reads KAGVTQTPRYLIKTRGQQVTLSCSPISGHRSVSWYQQTPGQGLQFLFEYFSETQRNKGNFPGRFSGRQFSNSRSEMNVSTLELGDSALYLCASSLGQSYNEQFFGPGTRLTVL.

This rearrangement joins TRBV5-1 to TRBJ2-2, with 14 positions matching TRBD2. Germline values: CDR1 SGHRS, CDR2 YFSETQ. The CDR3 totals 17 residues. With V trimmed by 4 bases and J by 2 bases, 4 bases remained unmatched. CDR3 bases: TGCGCCAGCAGCACGACTAGCGGGAGGGCCAACACCGGGGAGCTGTTTTTT. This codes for CASSTTSGRANTGELFF.

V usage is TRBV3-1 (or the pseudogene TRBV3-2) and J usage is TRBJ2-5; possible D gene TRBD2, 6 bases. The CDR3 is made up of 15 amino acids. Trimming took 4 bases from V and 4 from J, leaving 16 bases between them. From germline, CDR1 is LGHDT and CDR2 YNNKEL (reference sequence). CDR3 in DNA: TGTGCCAGCAGCCTAGGACCCGGCGGGGTAGAGACCCAGTACTTC. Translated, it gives CASSLGPGGVETQYF.

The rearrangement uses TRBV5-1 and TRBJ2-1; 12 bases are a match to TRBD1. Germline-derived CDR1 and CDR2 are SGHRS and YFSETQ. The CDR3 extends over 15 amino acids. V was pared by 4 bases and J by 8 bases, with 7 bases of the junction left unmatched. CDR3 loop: CASSIPGQGAYEQFF. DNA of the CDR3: TGCGCCAGCAGCATACCGGGACAGGGGGCCTATGAGCAGTTCTTC. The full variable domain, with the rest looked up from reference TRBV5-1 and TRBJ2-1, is KAGVTQTPRYLIKTRGQQVTLSCSPISGHRSVSWYQQTPGQGLQFLFEYFSETQRNKGNFPGRFSGRQFSNSRSEMNVSTLELGDSALYLCASSIPGQGAYEQFFGPGTRLTVL.